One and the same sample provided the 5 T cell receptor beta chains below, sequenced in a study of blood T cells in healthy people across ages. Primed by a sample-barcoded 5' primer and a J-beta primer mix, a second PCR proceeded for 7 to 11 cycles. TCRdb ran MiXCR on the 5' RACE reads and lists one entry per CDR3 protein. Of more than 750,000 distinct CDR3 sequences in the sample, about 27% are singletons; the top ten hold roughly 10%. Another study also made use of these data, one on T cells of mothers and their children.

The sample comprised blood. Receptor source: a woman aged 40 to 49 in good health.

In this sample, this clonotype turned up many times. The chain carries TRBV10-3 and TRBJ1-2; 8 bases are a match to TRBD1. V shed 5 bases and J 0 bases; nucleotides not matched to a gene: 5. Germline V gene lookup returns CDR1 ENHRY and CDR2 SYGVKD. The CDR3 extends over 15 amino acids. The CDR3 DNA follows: TGTGCCATCAGTAGGCAGGGGGCAGCTAACTATGGCTACACCTTC. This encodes CAISRQGAANYGYTF.

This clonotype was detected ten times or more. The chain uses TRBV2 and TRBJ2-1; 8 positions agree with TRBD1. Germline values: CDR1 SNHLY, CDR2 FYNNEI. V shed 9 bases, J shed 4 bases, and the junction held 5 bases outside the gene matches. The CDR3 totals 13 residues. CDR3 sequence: CASRDRGYNEQFF. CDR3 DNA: TGTGCCAGTAGAGACAGGGGTTACAATGAGCAGTTCTTC. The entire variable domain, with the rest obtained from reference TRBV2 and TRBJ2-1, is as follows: EPEVTQTPSHQVTQMGQEVILRCVPISNHLYFYWYRQILGQKVEFLVSFYNNEISEKSEIFDDQFSVERPDGSNFTLKIRSTKLEDSAMYFCASRDRGYNEQFFGPGTRLTVL.

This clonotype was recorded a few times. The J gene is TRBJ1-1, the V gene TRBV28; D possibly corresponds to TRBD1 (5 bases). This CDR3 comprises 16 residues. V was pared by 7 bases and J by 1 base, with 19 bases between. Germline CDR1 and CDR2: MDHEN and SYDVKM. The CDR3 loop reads CASITGGPLANTEAFF. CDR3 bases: TGTGCCAGCATCACCGGGGGACCCCTGGCGAACACTGAAGCTTTCTTT.

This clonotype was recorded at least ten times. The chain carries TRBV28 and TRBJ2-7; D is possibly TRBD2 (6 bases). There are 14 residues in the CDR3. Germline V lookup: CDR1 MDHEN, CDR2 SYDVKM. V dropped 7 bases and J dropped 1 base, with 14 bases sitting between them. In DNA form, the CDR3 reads TGTGCCAGCACCTGGGGGGATAGTTCCTACGAGCAGTACTTC. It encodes CASTWGDSSYEQYF.

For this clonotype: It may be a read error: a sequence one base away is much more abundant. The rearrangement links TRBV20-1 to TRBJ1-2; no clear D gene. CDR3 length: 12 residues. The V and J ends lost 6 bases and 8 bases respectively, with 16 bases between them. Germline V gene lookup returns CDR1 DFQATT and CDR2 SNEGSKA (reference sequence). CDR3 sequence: CSARIPSRGYTF. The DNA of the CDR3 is TGCAGTGCCCGGATCCCCTCGAGGGGCTACACCTTC.